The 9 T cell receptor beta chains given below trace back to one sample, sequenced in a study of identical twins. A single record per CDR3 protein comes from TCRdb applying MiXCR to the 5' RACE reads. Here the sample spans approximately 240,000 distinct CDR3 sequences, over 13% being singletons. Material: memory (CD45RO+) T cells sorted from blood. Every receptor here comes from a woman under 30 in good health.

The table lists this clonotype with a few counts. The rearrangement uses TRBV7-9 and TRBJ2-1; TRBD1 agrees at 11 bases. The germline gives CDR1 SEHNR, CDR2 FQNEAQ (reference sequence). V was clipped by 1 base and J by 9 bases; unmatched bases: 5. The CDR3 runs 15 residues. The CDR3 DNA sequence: TGTGCCAGCAGCTTAGGATGGACAGGGGGCACTGAGCAGTTCTTC. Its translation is CASSLGWTGGTEQFF.

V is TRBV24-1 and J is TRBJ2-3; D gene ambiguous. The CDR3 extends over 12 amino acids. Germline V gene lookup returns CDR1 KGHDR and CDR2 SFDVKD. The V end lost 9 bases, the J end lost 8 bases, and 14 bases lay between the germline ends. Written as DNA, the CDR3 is TGTGCCACCCAGTCCTCGATCGGTACGCAGTATTTT. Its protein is CATQSSIGTQYF.

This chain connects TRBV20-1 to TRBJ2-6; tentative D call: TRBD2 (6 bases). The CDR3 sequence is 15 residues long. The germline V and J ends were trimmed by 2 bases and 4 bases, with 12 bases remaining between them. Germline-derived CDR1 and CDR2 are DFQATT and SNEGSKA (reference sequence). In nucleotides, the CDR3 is TGCAGTGCTAGAAATGGGGCGGGAGGGGCCAACGTCCTGACTTTC. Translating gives CSARNGAGGANVLTF.

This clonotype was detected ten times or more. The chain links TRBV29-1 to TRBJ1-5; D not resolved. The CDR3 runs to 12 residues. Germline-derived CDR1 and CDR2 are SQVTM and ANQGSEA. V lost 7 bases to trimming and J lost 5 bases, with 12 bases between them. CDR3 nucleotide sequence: TGCAGCGCCTCTCTGGGCGATCAGCCCCAGCATTTT. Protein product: CSASLGDQPQHF. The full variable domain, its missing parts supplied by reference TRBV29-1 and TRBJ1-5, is SAVISQKPSRDICQRGTSLTIQCQVDSQVTMMFWYRQQPGQSLTLIATANQGSEATYESGFVIDKFPISRPNLTFSTLTVSNMSPEDSSIYLCSASLGDQPQHFGDGTRLSIL.

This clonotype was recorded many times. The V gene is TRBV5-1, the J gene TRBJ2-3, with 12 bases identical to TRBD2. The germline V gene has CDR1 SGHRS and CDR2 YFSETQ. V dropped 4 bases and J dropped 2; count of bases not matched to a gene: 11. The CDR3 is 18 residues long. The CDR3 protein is CASSPTSGGHPSTDTQYF. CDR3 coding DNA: TGCGCCAGCAGCCCGACTAGCGGGGGCCATCCTTCCACAGATACGCAGTATTTT. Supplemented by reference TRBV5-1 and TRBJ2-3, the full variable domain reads KAGVTQTPRYLIKTRGQQVTLSCSPISGHRSVSWYQQTPGQGLQFLFEYFSETQRNKGNFPGRFSGRQFSNSRSEMNVSTLELGDSALYLCASSPTSGGHPSTDTQYFGPGTRLTVL.

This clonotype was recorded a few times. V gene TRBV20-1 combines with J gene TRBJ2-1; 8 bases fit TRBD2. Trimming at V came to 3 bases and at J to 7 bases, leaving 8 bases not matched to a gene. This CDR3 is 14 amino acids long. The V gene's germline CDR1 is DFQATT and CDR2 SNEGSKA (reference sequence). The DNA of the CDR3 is TGCAGTGCTAGTAAGGCGGGAGGTTCAAATGAGCAGTTCTTC. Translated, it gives CSASKAGGSNEQFF.

In DNA, the CDR3 is TGTGCCAGCAGTTACTCTGAGGCGTCAGATACGCAGTATTTT. Its protein product is CASSYSEASDTQYF. This chain links TRBV6-2 or TRBV6-3 with TRBJ2-3; no clear D. Trimming removed 0 bases at V and 4 bases at J, with 8 bases between. The CDR3 has 14 amino acids. Per the germline V gene, CDR1 is MNHEY and CDR2 is SVGEGT.

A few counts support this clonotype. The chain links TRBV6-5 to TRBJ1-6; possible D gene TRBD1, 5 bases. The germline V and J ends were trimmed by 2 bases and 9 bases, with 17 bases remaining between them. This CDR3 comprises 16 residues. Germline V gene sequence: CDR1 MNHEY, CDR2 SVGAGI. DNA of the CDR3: TGTGCCAGCAGTTACGGGGGGGGAACCCGGGGTTCACCCCTCCACTTT. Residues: CASSYGGGTRGSPLHF.

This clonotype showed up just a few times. CDR3 sequence: CASSVSGTGQYF. The CDR3 DNA reads TGCGCCAGCAGCGTCTCCGGGACTGGGCAGTACTTC. The chain combines TRBV5-1 with TRBJ2-7; a weak D match, TRBD2 (6 bases). CDR3 size: 12 residues. V was clipped by 4 bases and J by 9 bases, with 14 bases between them. CDR1 is SGHRS and CDR2 is YFSETQ in the germline V gene.